This T cell receptor (beta chain) stems from a study of blood T cells in healthy people across ages. The use of a sample-barcoded 5' primer and a J-beta primer mix characterized a second PCR of roughly 6 to 12 cycles. TCRdb itself ran the 5' RACE reads through MiXCR, one entry per CDR3 protein. This table has some 760,000 distinct CDR3 sequences, 20% to 30% appearing once. This CDR3 has 15 amino acids. Germline CDR1 is MDHEN and CDR2 is SYDVKM. The germline V and J ends were trimmed by 5 bases and 3 bases, with 16 bases remaining between them. These data were likewise used in another study, on T cells of mothers and their children.

Sequencing was done on a sample of blood. This chain joins TRBV28 and TRBJ1-1; no reliable D call. This sequence originates from a boy aged 5-17 years in good health. The CDR3 protein is CASSPKSPGDTEAFF. The DNA for the CDR3 is TGTGCCAGCAGTCCGAAATCCCCTGGGGACACTGAAGCTTTCTTT.